The T cell receptor beta chain under discussion was sequenced for a study of blood T cells in healthy people across ages. About this clonotype itself: Its target is unknown.

V shed 4 bases and J shed 9 bases, with 16 bases lying between them. This CDR3 has 13 amino acids. CDR1 is SGHDN and CDR2 is FVKESK in the germline V gene. Study findings and constraints: Across the age range, TCR beta diversity per million T cells fell in a roughly linear way.

PCR was performed a second time for roughly 7 to 12 cycles using a sample-barcoded 5' primer and a J-beta primer mix. Each CDR3 protein is one row after TCRdb ran MiXCR on the 5' RACE reads. This table has around 800,000 distinct CDR3 sequences, roughly 25% appearing once. This sample also belongs to another study, concerning T cells of mothers and their children.

Material: blood. This sequence originates from a boy younger than 18 in good health. The chain is built from TRBV14 and TRBJ2-7; perhaps TRBD2 as D (6 bases). CDR3: CASSPQSGRMQYF. The DNA for the CDR3 is TGTGCCAGCAGCCCCCAGAGCGGGCGGATGCAGTACTTC.